Listed below are T cell receptor beta chains from one sample, sequenced in a study of tumor and adjacent non-tumor tissue in lung cancer. Each CDR3 protein gets one entry after TCRdb re-called the multiplex PCR reads with MiXCR. The repertoire holds about 200,000 distinct CDR3 sequences, with over 55% as singletons. The sequenced sample was lung tumor tissue. The receptors here all came from a man aged 55-75 years with non-small cell lung cancer. The CDR3 runs from the conserved cysteine through the conserved F or W. The D gene is left open where the match is weak. Some rows have no size entry. The others give once, few or many, or a class for an expanded clone.

j_call d_call clone_size v_call cdr3_aa cdr3_nt
TRBJ2-1 TRBD2 NA TRBV6-1 CVCSPGGRYYNEQFF TGTGTATGCAGTCCTGGCGGGAGGTATTACAATGAGCAGTTCTTC
TRBJ1-1 TRBD1 NA TRBV25-1 CASRGMTGWTEAFF TGTGCCAGCAGAGGCATGACAGGGTGGACTGAAGCTTTCTTT
TRBJ1-1 TRBD1 NA TRBV20-1 CSAGTGGNVETFF TGCAGTGCCGGGACAGGGGGTAACGTTGAAACTTTCTTT
TRBJ2-7 TRBD1 NA TRBV10-2 CATSHRTGYYEQYF TGCGCCACCAGCCACCGGACAGGGTACTACGAGCAGTACTTC
TRBJ2-1 NA NA TRBV20-1 CSASGGGVAYNEQLF TGCAGTGCTAGTGGCGGTGGAGTAGCCTACAATGAGCAGTTATTC
TRBJ2-1 TRBD2 NA TRBV6-1 CASSSQGSGGNEQFF TGTGCCAGCAGCTCACAGGGATCGGGGGGGAATGAGCAGTTCTTC
TRBJ1-1 NA NA TRBV11-1 CVSSLDRLEADALF TGTGTCAGCAGCTTAGACAGGTTGGAGGCTGACGCTTTGTTT
TRBJ2-4 NA NA TRBV12-3/TRBV12-4 CANSPTGNIQYF TGTGCCAATAGTCCGACAGGAAACATTCAGTACTTC
TRBJ2-5 TRBD1 NA TRBV19 CANSMRARGLGETQYF TGTGCCAATAGTATGAGGGCCAGGGGGCTCGGAGAGACCCAGTACTTC
TRBJ1-2 TRBD1 NA TRBV6-6 CASGSDRGYYGYTF TGTGCTAGCGGTTCGGACAGGGGATACTATGGCTACACCTTC
TRBJ2-5 TRBD1 many TRBV28 CASSLWGQGAEETQYF TGTGCCAGCAGTTTATGGGGACAGGGGGCGGAGGAGACCCAGTACTTC
TRBJ1-5 NA NA TRBV20-1 CSAGDLSTEFDQPQHF TGCAGTGCTGGAGATTTATCGACAGAGTTCGATCAGCCCCAGCATTTT
TRBJ2-2 NA NA TRBV29-1 CSVGPLTANTGELFF TGCAGCGTGGGGCCTTTAACGGCGAACACCGGGGAGCTGTTTTTT
TRBJ2-7 NA few TRBV6-1 CASSEAGIYEQYF TGTGCCAGCAGTGAAGCGGGGATTTACGAGCAGTACTTC
TRBJ1-5 NA NA TRBV5-6 CARSTYQGPRQPQHF TGTGCCCGTAGCACCTACCAGGGACCCAGGCAACCCCAGCATTTT
TRBJ2-5 NA many TRBV10-2 CASSEASHSSSPQYF TGCGCCAGCAGTGAAGCTTCCCACTCTTCGAGCCCCCAGTACTTC
TRBJ2-2 TRBD2 NA TRBV6-1 CATLHLSGTRTAGELFF TGTGCCACCCTGCATCTTTCCGGGACTAGGACCGCCGGGGAGCTGTTTTTT
TRBJ2-1 TRBD2 NA TRBV11-1 CASSLSRLAGGNNDQFF TGTGCCAGTAGCCTATCTCGGCTAGCGGGAGGCAACAATGATCAGTTCTTC
TRBJ1-2 TRBD1 many TRBV11-2 CASSVPSGQGAGYTF TGTGCCAGCAGCGTCCCCTCGGGACAGGGGGCTGGCTACACCTTC
TRBJ2-4 NA NA TRBV5-6 CAGSLAGNIQYF TGTGCCGGCAGCTTGGCAGGAAACATTCAGTACTTC
TRBJ2-4 NA NA TRBV7-9 CASSLGRAGRNIQYF TGTGCCAGCAGCTTAGGGCGGGCCGGGAGAAACATTCAGTACTTC
TRBJ1-5 TRBD1 NA TRBV29-1 CSVRTGPPNTDTQHF TGCAGCGTTAGGACAGGGCCCCCTAACACAGATACGCAGCATTTT
TRBJ2-1 TRBD1 many TRBV6-5 CASSSQGANSYNEQFF TGTGCCAGCAGTTCTCAGGGGGCAAACTCCTACAATGAGCAGTTCTTC
TRBJ2-3 NA NA TRBV30 CAWKKAGTDTQYF TGTGCCTGGAAAAAGGCGGGCACAGATACGCAGTATTTT
TRBJ1-2 TRBD1 NA TRBV11-2 CASRSQGAANYGYTF TGTGCCAGCAGATCTCAGGGGGCTGCTAACTATGGTTACACCTTC
TRBJ2-3 NA NA TRBV11-2 CANSRSGPDTQYF TGTGCCAACAGCCGAAGCGGACCAGATACGCAGTATTTT
TRBJ2-7 NA NA TRBV20-1 CSAIGTLLSEQYF TGCAGTGCTATAGGGACCCTGCTAAGCGAGCAGTACTTC
TRBJ1-1 NA NA TRBV11-2 CASGLDMNTEAFF TGTGCCAGCGGCTTGGATATGAACACTGAAGCTTTCTTT
TRBJ2-5 TRBD2 NA TRBV6-1 CASRHPGGEIHSF TGTGCCAGCAGACACCCGGGGGGAGAGATCCATTCCTTC
TRBJ2-1 NA NA TRBV11-1 CVSSQDRAGDEQFF TGTGTCAGCAGCCAGGACAGGGCGGGGGATGAGCAGTTCTTC
TRBJ1-5 TRBD1 NA TRBV6-1 CATRTGADGNQPQHF TGTGCCACCAGGACAGGGGCGGACGGGAATCAGCCCCAGCATTTT
TRBJ1-1 NA NA TRBV4-2 CASSQAQGVGTEAFF TGTGCCAGCAGCCAGGCACAGGGCGTGGGAACTGAAGCTTTCTTT
TRBJ1-1 NA NA TRBV11-2 CASSFVGMSTEAFF TGTGCCAGCAGCTTTGTGGGCATGAGCACTGAAGCTTTCTTT
TRBJ2-3 NA NA TRBV20-1 CSGGGTDTQYF TGCAGTGGGGGGGGCACAGATACGCAGTATTTT
TRBJ2-5 NA few TRBV4-1 CASSPIGPPKTQYF TGCGCCAGCAGCCCCATCGGCCCACCGAAGACCCAGTACTTC
TRBJ1-2 TRBD1 many TRBV6-5 CASSPRDRPYGYTF TGTGCCAGCAGTCCTCGGGACAGACCCTATGGCTACACCTTC
TRBJ1-5 NA NA TRBV30 CAWSVGADNKPQHF TGTGCCTGGAGTGTAGGGGCGGACAATAAGCCCCAGCATTTT
TRBJ1-2 TRBD1 NA TRBV20-1 CSAPDRGRTDYTF TGCAGTGCCCCGGACAGGGGAAGGACTGACTACACCTTC
TRBJ1-6 NA NA TRBV11-2 CASRMLQSPPHF TGTGCCAGTAGGATGCTTCAGAGTCCCCCCCACTTT
TRBJ2-5 TRBD1 many TRBV20-1 CSARGGQGEETQYF TGCAGTGCTAGAGGGGGACAGGGGGAAGAGACCCAGTACTTC
TRBJ2-1 TRBD2 NA TRBV24-1 CATSAPGTRGNEQFF TGTGCCACCAGTGCCCCCGGGACTAGGGGCAATGAGCAGTTCTTC
TRBJ2-6 NA NA TRBV4-3 CASSQEMVTGANVMTF TGCGCCAGCAGCCAAGAGATGGTGACTGGGGCCAATGTCATGACTTTC
TRBJ2-1 TRBD2 NA TRBV12-3/TRBV12-4 CATRTSGGNEQFF TGTGCCACCCGGACTAGCGGGGGCAATGAGCAGTTCTTC
TRBJ2-4 TRBD1 NA TRBV20-1 CSASPQGAANIQYF TGCAGTGCTAGCCCCCAGGGGGCAGCAAACATTCAGTACTTC
TRBJ1-6 NA NA TRBV20-1 CSAHSGTRGKALHF TGCAGTGCTCACTCCGGGACCAGGGGAAAAGCCCTCCACTTT
TRBJ2-2 NA NA TRBV6-5 CASSYLEKANTWELLF TGTGCCAGCAGTTATCTGGAGAAAGCAAACACCTGGGAGCTGCTTTTT
TRBJ1-2 TRBD1 many TRBV20-1 CSATQGGHTNYGYTF TGCAGTGCCACTCAGGGGGGGCATACTAACTATGGCTACACCTTC
TRBJ2-2 TRBD2 NA TRBV11-1 CASSPSGINTGELFF TGTGCTAGTAGCCCTAGCGGGATAAACACCGGGGAGCTGTTTTTT
TRBJ1-1 NA NA TRBV20-1 CSARDHYRRNTEAFF TGCAGTGCTAGGGATCATTACAGGCGGAACACTGAAGCTTTCTTT
TRBJ1-3 NA few TRBV6-1 CASSEVSGSGNTIYF TGTGCCAGCAGTGAAGTTTCCGGGAGTGGAAACACCATATATTTT
TRBJ2-4 NA NA TRBV20-1 CNAATGGQAKSIQYF TGCAATGCTGCGACAGGCGGACAAGCCAAAAGCATTCAGTACTTC
TRBJ2-5 NA NA TRBV29-1 CSAGLSQETQYF TGCAGCGCTGGGCTGTCCCAAGAGACCCAGTACTTC
TRBJ2-6 NA NA TRBV5-4 CTSSPGAGPPSGASVLTF TGTACCAGCAGCCCTGGCGCAGGGCCTCCCTCTGGGGCCAGCGTCCTGACTTTC
TRBJ2-1 NA medium-sized TRBV20-1 CSARDQPGNEQFF TGCAGTGCTAGAGATCAACCCGGCAATGAGCAGTTCTTC
TRBJ2-7 TRBD1 NA TRBV29-1 CSVKGDRQQNEQYF TGCAGCGTGAAGGGGGACAGGCAACAGAACGAGCAGTACTTC
TRBJ1-6 TRBD1 NA TRBV20-1 CSTSLDRGRYSPLHF TGCAGTACTAGTCTGGACAGGGGGCGGTATTCACCCCTCCACTTT
TRBJ2-5 NA NA TRBV6-1 CANIPRPPSSETQYF TGTGCCAACATCCCCCGTCCCCCCTCAAGCGAGACCCAGTACTTC